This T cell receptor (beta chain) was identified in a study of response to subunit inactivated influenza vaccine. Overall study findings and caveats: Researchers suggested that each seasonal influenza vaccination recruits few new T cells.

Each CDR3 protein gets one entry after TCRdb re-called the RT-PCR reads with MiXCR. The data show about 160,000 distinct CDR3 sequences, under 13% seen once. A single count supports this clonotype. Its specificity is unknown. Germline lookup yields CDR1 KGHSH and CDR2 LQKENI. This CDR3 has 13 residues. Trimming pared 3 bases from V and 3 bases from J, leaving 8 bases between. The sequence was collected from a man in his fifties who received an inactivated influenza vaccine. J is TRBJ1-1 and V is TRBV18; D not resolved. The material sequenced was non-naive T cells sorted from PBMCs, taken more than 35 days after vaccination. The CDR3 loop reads CASSPFQYTEAFF. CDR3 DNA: TGTGCCAGCTCACCGTTCCAGTACACTGAAGCTTTCTTT.